The text below deals with one T cell receptor (beta chain). This record belongs to a study of T cell responses to AZD1222 COVID-19 vaccine. The length of the CDR3 is 14 residues. Deletions cut 0 bases from V and 3 bases from J, with 9 bases between. The germline gives CDR1 MNHNY, CDR2 SVGAGI (reference sequence). Here immunoSEQ multiplex PCR was the method, and the copy in TCRdb shows in-frame clones only, minus some. This table has around 100,000 clones, about 80% appearing once. This specimen consisted of peripheral blood, obtained on day 0 of AZD1222 vaccination. The genes are TRBV6-6 and TRBJ2-7; D gene unclear. This sequence originates from an adult in good health. CDR3 coding DNA: TGTGCCAGCAGTTACTCCAGCGAAGGCTACGAGCAGTACTTC. Its translation is CASSYSSEGYEQYF.